These 14 T cell receptor beta chains came from one sample sequenced in a study of blood T cell repertoires in COVID-19. This table comes from immunoSEQ multiplex PCR, and its TCRdb copy is limited to in-frame clones, with some not included. The profile covers about 190,000 clones, with more than 70% appearing a single time and 1.5% to 2% taken by the ten largest. The sequenced sample was peripheral blood. These receptors all stem from a man aged 18 to 29 with active or convalescent COVID-19.

V and J are TRBV5-1 and TRBJ2-1; 11 bases are shared with TRBD2. Germline loops: CDR1 SGHRS, CDR2 YFSETQ. Losses at the gene ends were 3 bases for V and 10 bases for J; bases not matched to a gene: 6. The CDR3 totals 14 residues. The CDR3 reads CASSSPIAGGEQFF. The CDR3 coding sequence is TGCGCCAGCAGCTCGCCCATAGCGGGGGGGGAGCAGTTCTTC.

This clone was observed a handful of times. The chain is built from TRBV4-1 and TRBJ1-2; 12 bases agree with TRBD1. The germline CDR1 and CDR2 sequences are MGHRA and YSYEKL. Trimming at V came to 2 bases and at J to 4 bases, leaving 5 bases not matched to a gene. The CDR3 has 16 residues. CDR3 in amino acids: CASSQPWDRGLYGYTF. As DNA, the CDR3 is TGCGCCAGCAGCCAACCATGGGACAGGGGGCTCTATGGCTACACCTTC.

The chain combines TRBV7-6 with TRBJ2-2; perhaps TRBD2 as D (5 bases). The CDR3 totals 14 residues. V lost 2 bases and J lost 6, with 10 bases in between. CDR1 and CDR2 from the germline V gene are SGHVS and FNYEAQ. The chain's CDR3 is CASSLFSEAGELFF. CDR3 DNA: TGTGCCAGCAGCTTATTTTCGGAGGCCGGGGAGCTGTTTTTT. The full variable domain, with the rest looked up from reference TRBV7-6 and TRBJ2-2, is GAGVSQSPRYKVTKRGQDVALRCDPISGHVSLYWYRQALGQGPEFLTYFNYEAQQDKSGLPNDRFSAERPEGSISTLTIQRTEQRDSAMYRCASSLFSEAGELFFGEGSRLTVL.

In this sample, this clone turned up once. The rearrangement uses TRBV2 and TRBJ2-3, with a tentative D call TRBD1 (5 bases). Germline V lookup: CDR1 SNHLY, CDR2 FYNNEI. The length of the CDR3 is 14 residues. V lost 10 bases and J 0 bases, leaving 14 bases between the germline ends. The CDR3 region is CAIPGRQSTDTQYF. In nucleotides, the CDR3 is TGTGCCATCCCAGGCCGACAGAGCACAGATACGCAGTATTTT.

The chain carries TRBV3-1 (or the pseudogene TRBV3-2) and TRBJ2-7; 10 bases map to TRBD2. The V segment lost 1 base and the J segment 6 bases; nucleotides outside the gene matches: 6. In germline, CDR1 is LGHDT, CDR2 YNNKEL (reference sequence). This CDR3 has 15 amino acids. CDR3: CASSQGASGRSEQYF. CDR3 in DNA: TGTGCCAGCAGCCAAGGGGCTAGCGGGAGATCCGAGCAGTACTTC.

V is TRBV6-6 and J is TRBJ2-5, with D possibly matching TRBD2 (6 bases). The germline V gene has CDR1 MNHNY and CDR2 SVGAGI (reference sequence). This CDR3 region has 15 residues. Trimming left V 8 bases short and J 5 bases short, with 21 bases between. This CDR3 reads CASEGLSGGVETQYF. CDR3 nucleotides: TGTGCCAGCGAAGGGCTGAGCGGAGGGGTGGAGACCCAGTACTTC.

This chain links TRBV9 with TRBJ2-3; 11 nucleotides align to TRBD1. CDR3 length equals 16 residues. Germline V CDR1 and CDR2: SGDLS, YYNGEE. Trimming at V came to 2 bases and at J to 4 bases, leaving 6 bases not matched to a gene. As DNA, the CDR3 is TGTGCCAGCAGCGTTGGACAGGGGGCTTTTCCAGATACGCAGTATTTT. Protein: CASSVGQGAFPDTQYF.

The CDR3 nucleotides are TGTGCCTGGAGTGTAACACCGTCGGGGTTGGGCGCACCCCTCCACTTT. Protein: CAWSVTPSGLGAPLHF. The chain has TRBV30 and TRBJ1-6; D unresolved. CDR1 and CDR2 (germline): GTSNPN, SVGIG (reference sequence). Between the trimmed V and J ends, which lost 0 bases and 11 bases, there was a span of 20 bases. The CDR3 totals 16 residues.

The chain is built from TRBV18 and TRBJ2-3, with 9 bases aligning to TRBD1. V was pared by 6 bases and J by 2 bases, with 15 bases of the junction left unmatched. The germline V gene has CDR1 KGHSH and CDR2 LQKENI. This CDR3 has 18 amino acids. CDR3 DNA sequence: TGTGCCAGCTCCCCTATCCATGGACAGGGGTTAATCACAGATACGCAGTATTTT. It is translated as CASSPIHGQGLITDTQYF.

The V call is TRBV5-1, the J call TRBJ2-4; 12 bases map to TRBD2. The CDR3 has 16 amino acids. Germline values: CDR1 SGHRS, CDR2 YFSETQ. The V and J ends lost 3 bases and 9 bases, in that order; junction bases with no gene match: 10. In nucleotides, the CDR3 is TGCGCCAGCAGCTCCGCGTCTAGCGGGGGGGCCCCCATTCAGTACTTC. Its protein product is CASSSASSGGAPIQYF.

This clone was found once. The V call is TRBV27, the J call TRBJ1-6; 7 bases align to TRBD1. J gave up 7 bases and V 2 bases, and 5 bases lay outside the gene matches. There are 15 residues in the CDR3. Germline CDR1 is MNHEY and CDR2 is SMNVEV (reference sequence). CDR3 sequence: CASSLGQGENSPLHF. CDR3 bases: TGTGCCAGCAGTTTAGGGCAGGGGGAAAATTCACCCCTCCACTTT.

The chain combines TRBV9 with TRBJ2-7, with 8 bases identical to TRBD1. The V segment lost 0 bases and the J segment 3 bases; nucleotides outside the gene matches: 5. Germline CDR1 and CDR2: SGDLS and YYNGEE. The CDR3 is 15 amino acids. CDR3 protein: CASSVGGQEIYEQYF. CDR3 bases: TGTGCCAGCAGCGTAGGGGGACAGGAGATCTACGAGCAGTACTTC.

The V gene is TRBV19, the J gene TRBJ1-2; 8 bases map to TRBD1. Germline trimming cut 4 bases from V and 5 bases from J; bases unmatched to any gene: 12. Germline assignment: CDR1 LNHDA and CDR2 SQIVND (reference sequence). This CDR3 contains 16 residues. CDR3 sequence: CASSTLSGQGWYGYTF. As DNA, the CDR3 is TGTGCCAGTAGTACCCTCTCCGGACAGGGATGGTATGGCTACACCTTC.

The gene calls are TRBV5-4 and TRBJ2-3; 11 positions agree with TRBD2. The CDR3 spans 17 residues. The V gene end was trimmed by 4 bases and the J gene end by 2 bases; junction bases not matched to a gene: 9. Germline V gives CDR1 SGHNT, CDR2 YYREEE (reference sequence). This chain's CDR3 is CASSHELAGETTDTQYF. The CDR3 DNA sequence: TGTGCCAGCAGCCACGAACTAGCGGGAGAAACCACAGATACGCAGTATTTT.